These 26 T cell receptor beta chains came from one sample sequenced in a study of Graves' ophthalmopathy and Graves' hyperthyroidism. Amplification of the TCR beta CDR3 regions used RNA transcripts (as template). The library came from an HTBI-primed first-round RT-PCR and a second-round multiplex PCR. TCRdb re-called the multiplex PCR reads with MiXCR, one entry per CDR3 protein. The sample includes some 390,000 distinct CDR3 sequences, 15% to 20% of them seen just once. Sequencing was performed on peripheral blood. These receptors all stem from a woman aged 18-29 years with Graves' ophthalmopathy.

The chain combines TRBV2 with TRBJ2-2, with D perhaps matching TRBD1 (6 bases). Between the trimmed V and J ends, which lost 7 bases and 7 bases, there was a span of 13 bases. Germline CDR1 is SNHLY and CDR2 is FYNNEI. There are 13 residues in the CDR3. In DNA, the CDR3 is TGTGCCAGCATGAGGGGGAGTTACGGGGAGCTGTTTTTT. It codes for CASMRGSYGELFF.

This clonotype has ten or more counts. The rearrangement uses TRBV12-3 or TRBV12-4 and TRBJ2-7; D unresolved. This CDR3 is 15 amino acids long. Trimming left V 5 bases short and J 1 base short, with 15 bases between. The CDR3 region has the DNA TGTGCCAGCAGTCCCGAACTTGAGCCTTCCTACGAGCAGTACTTC. Its protein is CASSPELEPSYEQYF.

This chain joins TRBV6-1 and TRBJ1-5; tentative D call: TRBD1 (6 bases). Per germline, CDR1 MNHNS and CDR2 SASEGT. The CDR3 runs to 15 residues. V was shortened by 5 bases and J by 10 bases, with 21 bases between the two germline ends. The CDR3: CASSKARDTFGPQHF. CDR3 nucleotides: TGTGCCAGCAGTAAGGCCCGGGACACCTTCGGACCCCAGCATTTT.

This clonotype came up many times. The chain employs TRBV6-5 and TRBJ1-2; no reliable D call. Germline lookup yields CDR1 MNHEY and CDR2 SVGAGI. V shed 4 bases and J shed 4 bases, with 19 bases lying between them. There are 16 residues in the CDR3. The CDR3 DNA follows: TGTGCCAGCAGTTCCCCCTCCTTGATAAAGGTCTATGGCTACACCTTC. This encodes CASSSPSLIKVYGYTF.

The table lists this clonotype with many counts. The chain uses TRBV7-6 and TRBJ2-7, with 7 bases matching TRBD1. This CDR3 is 16 amino acids long. V shed 5 bases and J 0 bases; nucleotides not matched to a gene: 10. The germline CDR1 and CDR2 sequences are SGHVS and FNYEAQ. The CDR3 region has the DNA TGTGCCAGCAGCAGCCGTAAAGGGGGCGACTCCTACGAGCAGTACTTC. Its translation is CASSSRKGGDSYEQYF.

This chain uses TRBV27 with TRBJ2-4; 9 bases are shared with TRBD1. Germline lookup yields CDR1 MNHEY and CDR2 SMNVEV (reference sequence). The trim removed 5 bases at V and 6 bases at J, leaving 17 bases unmatched. The CDR3 is made up of 18 amino acids. The CDR3 protein is CASSPRTGEVPSRNIQYF. CDR3 nucleotide sequence: TGTGCCAGCAGTCCACGGACAGGGGAGGTTCCATCGAGAAACATTCAGTACTTC.

This clonotype came up a few times. This may arise from a read error, as a much more abundant clone is one base away. The chain uses TRBV19 and TRBJ1-3; D is uncertain. Germline loops: CDR1 LNHDA, CDR2 SQIVND (reference sequence). The CDR3 runs 16 residues. CDR3 sequence: CASGIVLGSTGNTIYF. CDR3 coding DNA: TGTGCCAGTGGTATAGTGCTGGGAAGTACTGGAAACACCATATATTTT.

Notes on this clonotype: This sequence may be a read error, since a much larger clone differs from it by one base. The rearrangement joins TRBV5-6 to TRBJ2-4; possibly TRBD1 for D (6 bases). The CDR3 is 13 residues long. V gave up 3 bases and J gave up 2 bases, with 6 bases separating them. Germline CDR1 and CDR2: SGHDT and YYEEEE. DNA of the CDR3: TGTGCCAGCAGCTGGGACACCAAAAACATTCAGTACTTC. It specifies CASSWDTKNIQYF.

This clonotype was observed many times. The genes are TRBV7-9 and TRBJ2-7; 7 bases agree with TRBD2. The ends lost 7 bases at V and 7 bases at J; junction bases unmatched: 13. The CDR3 runs 14 residues. The germline V gene encodes CDR1 SEHNR and CDR2 FQNEAQ (reference sequence). As DNA, the CDR3 is TGTGCCAGCAATAGTGCCGGGGGGTCGAAAGAGCAGTACTTC. Translation gives CASNSAGGSKEQYF.

This clonotype showed up many times. The gene calls are TRBV6-2 or TRBV6-3 and TRBJ2-7; D possibly uses TRBD1 or TRBD2 (5 bases each). Trimming cost V 3 bases and J 9 bases, with 15 bases left between them. CDR1 and CDR2 (germline): MNHEY, SVGEGT. CDR3 size: 13 residues. DNA for the CDR3: TGTGCCAGCAGTTATCCCGGGGACGGTGTGCAGTACTTC. Translation: CASSYPGDGVQYF.

This clonotype occurred many times. This chain uses TRBV7-2 with TRBJ2-5; 10 bases map to TRBD2. Germline CDR1 and CDR2: SGHTA and FQGNSA. Losses at the gene ends were 4 bases for V and 5 bases for J; bases not matched to a gene: 10. This CDR3 spans 16 amino acids. Here the CDR3 DNA reads TGTGCCAGCAGCTCAGATAAGCGGGGGGGCCGTGAGACCCAGTACTTC. Its translation: CASSSDKRGGRETQYF.

This clonotype was seen ten or more times. V gene TRBV20-1 combines with J gene TRBJ1-1; D is unclear. Deletions cut 3 bases from V and 2 bases from J, with 10 bases between. CDR1 and CDR2 from the germline V gene are DFQATT and SNEGSKA (reference sequence). This CDR3 spans 13 amino acids. The CDR3 reads CSASRPGNTEAFF. DNA for the CDR3: TGCAGTGCTAGTAGGCCCGGTAACACTGAAGCTTTCTTT.

This clonotype was observed at least ten times. V is TRBV3-1 and J is TRBJ1-5; D ambiguous. Germline V gene sequence: CDR1 LGHDT, CDR2 YNNKEL (reference sequence). CDR3 length: 16 amino acids. V gave up 0 bases and J gave up 5 bases, with 14 bases separating them. The CDR3: CASSQDPAGGYQPQHF. The CDR3 DNA follows: TGTGCCAGCAGCCAAGATCCGGCAGGAGGATATCAGCCCCAGCATTTT.

This clonotype came up many times. The chain has TRBV19 and TRBJ1-2; D gene uncertain. CDR1 is LNHDA, CDR2 SQIVND, per germline (reference sequence). Trimming removed 4 bases from V and 1 base from J, with 13 bases in between. This CDR3 spans 15 amino acids. The CDR3 loop is CASSTSTTLNYGYTF. CDR3 coding DNA: TGTGCCAGTAGTACCTCCACGACACTTAACTATGGCTACACCTTC.

This clonotype was counted many times. The chain couples TRBV7-2 to TRBJ1-2; possibly TRBD1 for D (6 bases). The germline gives CDR1 SGHTA, CDR2 FQGNSA. The V end lost 4 bases, the J end lost 2 bases, and 11 bases lay between the germline ends. The CDR3 spans 14 residues. The CDR3 spells CASSSGAVNYGYTF. CDR3 sequence (DNA): TGTGCCAGCAGCTCAGGGGCGGTGAACTATGGCTACACCTTC.

Many counts were recorded for this clonotype. This sequence joins TRBV18 and TRBJ1-2; D is undetermined. This CDR3 contains 16 residues. V was clipped by 3 bases and J by 7 bases, with 21 bases between them. Germline V gives CDR1 KGHSH, CDR2 LQKENI. The CDR3 DNA reads as TGTGCCAGCTCACCGATGGGCGCGACCGCCTGGGGTGGCTACACCTTC. Translation gives CASSPMGATAWGGYTF.

This sequence joins TRBV28 and TRBJ2-5; 8 bases line up with TRBD1. CDR1 is MDHEN and CDR2 is SYDVKM in the germline V gene. The V segment lost 2 bases and the J segment 6 bases; nucleotides outside the gene matches: 8. The length of the CDR3 is 15 residues. In DNA form, the CDR3 reads TGTGCCAGCAGTTTAACAGGGGGGTATATGAAGACCCAGTACTTC. It is translated as CASSLTGGYMKTQYF.

This clonotype was seen at least ten times. The chain is built from TRBV5-1 and TRBJ1-1; 9 nucleotides agree with TRBD1. Germline CDR1 reads SGHRS; CDR2 reads YFSETQ. This CDR3 spans 15 amino acids. V trimming: 4 bases; J trimming: 6 bases; junction bases outside the gene matches: 10. CDR3 protein: CASSVSRDRAAEAFF. The CDR3 nucleotides are TGCGCCAGCAGCGTAAGCCGGGACAGGGCGGCTGAAGCTTTCTTT. Full variable domain (missing parts from reference TRBV5-1 and TRBJ1-1): KAGVTQTPRYLIKTRGQQVTLSCSPISGHRSVSWYQQTPGQGLQFLFEYFSETQRNKGNFPGRFSGRQFSNSRSEMNVSTLELGDSALYLCASSVSRDRAAEAFFGQGTRLTVV.

This clonotype has a count of ten or more. V is TRBV30 and J is TRBJ2-7; D might be TRBD1 or TRBD2, each matching 5 bases. The CDR3 loop spans 14 amino acids. V was clipped by 1 base and J by 4 bases, with 14 bases between them. CDR1 and CDR2 from the germline V gene are GTSNPN and SVGIG (reference sequence). CDR3 in amino acids: CAWSAWGSGYEQYF. The CDR3 region has the DNA TGTGCCTGGAGTGCCTGGGGCAGCGGATACGAGCAGTACTTC.

The V and J genes are TRBV28 and TRBJ1-2; D ambiguous. Germline CDR1 is MDHEN and CDR2 is SYDVKM. This CDR3 has 13 residues. V dropped 3 bases and J dropped 2 bases, with 7 bases sitting between them. The CDR3 protein is CASSFGGNYGYTF. The DNA for the CDR3 is TGTGCCAGCAGTTTTGGCGGAAACTATGGCTACACCTTC.

This clonotype was observed many times. This sequence joins TRBV6-1 and TRBJ2-7; TRBD2 matches 12 bases. This CDR3 is built from 14 residues. Germline V gene lookup returns CDR1 MNHNS and CDR2 SASEGT. Losses at the gene ends were 7 bases for V and 3 bases for J; bases not matched to a gene: 4. The CDR3 coding sequence is TGTGCCAGCACCCGGACTAGCGGGAACTACGAGCAGTACTTC. Protein product: CASTRTSGNYEQYF.

This clonotype was seen ten or more times. V is TRBV6-1 and J is TRBJ1-2; 8 positions match TRBD1. The V gene end was trimmed by 6 bases and the J gene end by 0 bases; junction bases not matched to a gene: 3. There are 14 residues in the CDR3. Germline-derived CDR1 and CDR2 are MNHNS and SASEGT. The CDR3 reads CASRGTGANYGYTF. The CDR3 region has the DNA TGTGCCAGCAGGGGGACAGGAGCTAACTATGGCTACACCTTC.

This clonotype was observed at least ten times. This chain links TRBV24-1 with TRBJ2-2; 8 positions match TRBD1. V shed 9 bases, J shed 7 bases, and the junction held 15 bases outside the gene matches. From germline, CDR1 is KGHDR and CDR2 SFDVKD. CDR3 length: 16 residues. CDR3 nucleotides: TGTGCCACCTGCGATGGACAGGGTCGTTCTGGCGGGGAGCTGTTTTTT. It encodes CATCDGQGRSGGELFF.

The chain is built from TRBV7-2 and TRBJ2-7, with TRBD2 matching 12 bases. Germline loops: CDR1 SGHTA, CDR2 FQGNSA. The V and J ends lost 4 bases and 7 bases, in that order; junction bases with no gene match: 8. The CDR3 runs to 15 residues. Here the CDR3 reads CASSSRTSGTEEQYF. In nucleotides, the CDR3 is TGTGCCAGCAGCTCCAGGACTAGCGGGACGGAAGAGCAGTACTTC.

This clonotype was counted ten times or more. The J gene is TRBJ1-1, the V gene TRBV19; 7 nucleotides align to TRBD1. CDR3 size: 15 residues. Germline V CDR1 and CDR2: LNHDA, SQIVND (reference sequence). With V trimmed by 6 bases and J by 1 base, 8 bases remained unmatched. The DNA of the CDR3 is TGTGCCAGTAGGAGAGAAGGGACAGCGAACACTGAAGCTTTCTTT. Translating it yields CASRREGTANTEAFF.

This clonotype was seen ten or more times. The rearrangement joins TRBV7-2 to TRBJ2-2; the match to TRBD1 covers 7 bases. The V gene end was trimmed by 2 bases and the J gene end by 5 bases; junction bases not matched to a gene: 5. The CDR3 has 15 amino acids. Per germline, CDR1 SGHTA and CDR2 FQGNSA. DNA for the CDR3: TGTGCCAGCAGCTTACAAAGGGGGCCTACCGGGGAGCTGTTTTTT. Residues: CASSLQRGPTGELFF.